This T cell receptor beta chain was profiled in a study of control samples from healthy donors and cancer patients. In germline, CDR1 is MNHNS, CDR2 SASEGT. Trimming took off 2 bases at V and 5 bases at J, with 16 bases between the two ends. The CDR3 totals 17 residues. This clone was detected a few times. Profiled with immunoSEQ multiplex PCR; TCRdb holds only in-frame clones, not every one. The table includes approximately 82,000 clones, roughly 93% detected once. The J gene is TRBJ1-6, the V gene TRBV6-1; D is perhaps TRBD1 (5 bases). The material sequenced was PBMCs. The origin of this receptor is a woman aged 40 to 50 with lung cancer. The CDR3 DNA reads TGTGCCAGCAGTGAAATCGGGGGGATCGTCGATAATTCACCCCTCCACTTT. This sequence encodes CASSEIGGIVDNSPLHF.